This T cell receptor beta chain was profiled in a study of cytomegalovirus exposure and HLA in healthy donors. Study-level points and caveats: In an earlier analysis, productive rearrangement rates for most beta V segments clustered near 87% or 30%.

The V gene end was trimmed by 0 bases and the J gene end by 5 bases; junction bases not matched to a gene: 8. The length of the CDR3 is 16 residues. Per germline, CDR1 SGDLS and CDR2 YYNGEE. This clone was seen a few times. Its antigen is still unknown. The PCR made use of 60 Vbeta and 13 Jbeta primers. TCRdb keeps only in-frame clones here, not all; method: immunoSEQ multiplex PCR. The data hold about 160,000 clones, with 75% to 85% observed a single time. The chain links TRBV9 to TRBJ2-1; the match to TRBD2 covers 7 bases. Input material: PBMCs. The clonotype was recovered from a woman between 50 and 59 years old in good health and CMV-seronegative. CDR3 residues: CASSVGEGTSHNEQFF. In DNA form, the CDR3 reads TGTGCCAGCAGCGTAGGGGAGGGAACTTCCCACAATGAGCAGTTCTTC.